This T cell receptor beta chain was identified during a study of shared clonotypes between healthy human individuals. Germline V CDR1 and CDR2: SNHLY, FYNNEI. V lost 4 bases, J lost 3 bases, and 16 bases lay in between. The CDR3 sequence is 15 residues long. The repertoire was sequenced with immunoSEQ multiplex PCR; TCRdb's copy has only in-frame clones and lacks some. The sample lists about 980,000 clones; about 80% were seen once. Source material: memory CD4+ T cells sorted from blood. As for subset: CD45RA-negative fraction. The chain joins TRBV2 to TRBJ2-7; possible D gene TRBD1, 6 bases. The clonotype originates from a man in his late teens or twenties in good health. CDR3 nucleotide sequence: TGTGCCAGCAGTGCGGACAGCCCCGAATACTACGAGCAGTACTTC. This codes for CASSADSPEYYEQYF.